A single sample is the source of the 30 T cell receptor beta chains below, sequenced in a study of molecular identifiers for immune sequencing clone quantification. Using its own MiXCR run on the PCR reads, TCRdb lists one record per CDR3 protein. The data show around 480,000 distinct CDR3 sequences, about 25% seen once. The sample taken for sequencing was naive CD8+ T cells from blood, with Jurkat cell RNA spiked in. Subset reported: FACS-sorted CD8+CD4-CCR7+CD45RA+ naive T cells. These receptors were collected from a human donor in good health. Some libraries in this study had Jurkat cell RNA spiked in.

As for this clonotype: This may be a read error: a much more frequent sequence differs by one nucleotide. J is TRBJ2-7 and V is TRBV2, with 8 positions matching TRBD1. There are 15 residues in the CDR3. The germline V gene encodes CDR1 SNHLY and CDR2 FYNNEI. The V gene end was trimmed by 0 bases and the J gene end by 12 bases; junction bases not matched to a gene: 13. The CDR3 sequence: CASSEAPDRAVGRYF. Here the CDR3 DNA reads TGTGCCAGCAGTGAAGCTCCGGACAGGGCCGTAGGGCGGTACTTC. The entire variable domain, with the rest obtained from reference TRBV2 and TRBJ2-7, is as follows: EPEVTQTPSHQVTQMGQEVILRCVPISNHLYFYWYRQILGQKVEFLVSFYNNEISEKSEIFDDQFSVERPDGSNFTLKIRSTKLEDSAMYFCASSEAPDRAVGRYFGPGTRLTVT.

As regards this clonotype: The junction departs from the called germline gene at one end, perhaps through a read error. The V and J genes are TRBV27 and TRBJ2-2; the D is unclear. In germline, CDR1 is MNHEY, CDR2 SMNVEV (reference sequence). The CDR3 totals 12 residues. Here the CDR3 reads CAGSLLGGELFF. For the CDR3, the DNA is TGTGCCGGCAGTTTATTAGGCGGGGAGCTGTTTTTT.

The table lists this clonotype with a few counts. The V and J genes are TRBV14 and TRBJ2-2, with D perhaps TRBD1 (6 bases). V lost 0 bases and J lost 3, with 8 bases in between. The CDR3 sequence is 15 residues long. Germline V gene lookup returns CDR1 SGHDN and CDR2 FVKESK. DNA of the CDR3: TGTGCCAGCAGCCAAGAAGGGGGAGACACCGGGGAGCTGTTTTTT. Amino acids: CASSQEGGDTGELFF.

As DNA, the CDR3 is TGTGCCAGCAGTTACTCGTACACCTACGAGCAGTACTTC. This encodes CASSYSYTYEQYF. The chain is built from TRBV6-2 or TRBV6-3 and TRBJ2-7; D is unclear. CDR1 and CDR2 (germline): MNHEY, SVGEGT. The CDR3 is made up of 13 amino acids. With 0 bases removed from V and 2 bases from J, the gap between germline ends came to 5 bases.

This clonotype was seen a handful of times. V usage is TRBV19 and J usage is TRBJ2-1; either TRBD1 or TRBD2 may fit D (6 bases each). The CDR3 runs 15 residues. V was shortened by 1 base and J by 4 bases, with 11 bases between the two germline ends. CDR1 and CDR2 from the germline V gene are LNHDA and SQIVND (reference sequence). DNA of the CDR3: TGTGCCAGTAGTATAGCGGGGGCCGTTTACAATGAGCAGTTCTTC. Its translation is CASSIAGAVYNEQFF.

The genes are TRBV11-3 and TRBJ1-5; D is undetermined. V was cut by 3 bases and J by 0 bases, with 6 bases left in between. CDR1 is SGHNT and CDR2 is YENEEA in the germline V gene. The CDR3 is made up of 14 amino acids. CDR3 loop: CASSFQISNQPQHF. In nucleotides, the CDR3 is TGTGCCAGCAGCTTCCAGATTAGCAATCAGCCCCAGCATTTT.

This clonotype was counted a few times. The genes are TRBV19 and TRBJ2-3; D is ambiguous. Germline-derived CDR1 and CDR2 are LNHDA and SQIVND (reference sequence). The CDR3 is made up of 12 amino acids. The ends were cut back, 3 bases at V and 5 bases at J, with 6 bases in the middle. The CDR3 DNA reads TGTGCCAGTAGTATGTCCGGAGATACGCAGTATTTT. Amino acid sequence: CASSMSGDTQYF.

V usage is TRBV12-3 or TRBV12-4 and J usage is TRBJ1-5, with a tentative D call TRBD1 (5 bases). The CDR3 contains 16 residues. The V gene lost 0 bases and the J gene lost 7 bases, with 16 bases spanning the gap. CDR3 DNA sequence: TGTGCCAGCAGTTTAGCGGCTGTGGGGGTTGGACAGCCCCAGCATTTT. This gives the protein CASSLAAVGVGQPQHF.

Notes on this clonotype: This clone may be a read error of a much larger clone one base away. The chain uses TRBV4-2 and TRBJ2-7; D remains ambiguous. The CDR3 runs 12 residues. Germline CDR1 and CDR2: LGHNA and YNFKEQ. The V and J ends lost 2 bases and 3 bases respectively, with 5 bases between them. CDR3 protein: CASSQYNYEQYF. For the CDR3, the DNA is TGTGCCAGCAGCCAATATAACTACGAGCAGTACTTC.

The chain is built from TRBV5-1 and TRBJ2-5, with D maybe TRBD2 (6 bases). V lost 4 bases to trimming and J lost 5 bases, with 18 bases between them. CDR1 SGHRS and CDR2 YFSETQ come from the germline V gene. The CDR3 loop spans 15 amino acids. Here the CDR3 DNA reads TGCGCCAGCAGCGAAAACAATTTGGGAGGCGAGACCCAGTACTTC. This gives the protein CASSENNLGGETQYF.

This chain joins TRBV6-2 or TRBV6-3 and TRBJ1-5; possibly TRBD1 for D (5 bases). The germline V and J ends were trimmed by 8 bases and 0 bases, with 17 bases remaining between them. CDR1 MNHEY and CDR2 SVGEGT come from the germline V gene. The CDR3 contains 16 residues. The chain's CDR3 is CASGGSGLYSNQPQHF. CDR3 in DNA: TGTGCCAGCGGGGGGAGTGGGCTGTATAGCAATCAGCCCCAGCATTTT.

Comments on this clonotype: Being one base from a much bigger clone, this may be a read error. The chain recombines TRBV5-4 with TRBJ2-2; TRBD2 is a possible D gene (5 bases). The CDR3 spans 14 residues. CDR1 and CDR2 (germline): SGHNT, YYREEE (reference sequence). V shed 0 bases and J shed 9 bases, with 12 bases lying between them. CDR3 amino acids: CASSLGDSARELFF. DNA of the CDR3: TGTGCCAGCAGCTTGGGCGATAGCGCCAGGGAGCTGTTTTTT. Based on the CDR3 plus reference TRBV5-4 and TRBJ2-2, the full variable domain is ETGVTQSPTHLIKTRGQQVTLRCSSQSGHNTVSWYQQALGQGPQFIFQYYREEENGRGNFPPRFSGLQFPNYSSELNVNALELDDSALYLCASSLGDSARELFFGEGSRLTVL.

This chain uses TRBV10-3 with TRBJ1-5; 7 bases align to TRBD1. The CDR3 consists of 16 residues. The V segment lost 4 bases and the J segment 3 bases; nucleotides outside the gene matches: 9. From germline, CDR1 is ENHRY and CDR2 SYGVKD. The CDR3 protein is CAISAGTTGDNQPQHF. In nucleotides, the CDR3 is TGTGCCATCAGTGCCGGTACTACAGGGGACAATCAGCCCCAGCATTTT.

This clonotype was counted a few times. As DNA, the CDR3 is TGTGCCAGCAGCTCTCCGGGACTAGCGGGGGACGAGCAGTACTTC. Translated: CASSSPGLAGDEQYF. This chain links TRBV6-2 or TRBV6-3 with TRBJ2-7; 14 bases agree with TRBD2. The junction had 6 bases not matched to a gene; V was cut back by 6 bases and J by 5 bases. From germline, CDR1 is MNHEY and CDR2 SVGEGT. The CDR3 is 15 amino acids.

This clonotype was picked up many times. The V and J genes are TRBV29-1 and TRBJ2-5; 10 positions match TRBD1. From germline, CDR1 is SQVTM and CDR2 ANQGSEA. The junction had 5 bases not matched to a gene; V was cut back by 4 bases and J by 6 bases. The CDR3 has 13 residues. DNA of the CDR3: TGCAGCGTTGTTGGACAGGGGGGAAAGACCCAGTACTTC. This gives the protein CSVVGQGGKTQYF.

This clonotype was counted only a few times. The chain is built from TRBV27 and TRBJ2-7; TRBD1 agrees at 10 bases. CDR3 length: 14 residues. Germline V gene data show CDR1 as MNHEY and CDR2 as SMNVEV (reference sequence). J gave up 3 bases and V 6 bases, and 5 bases lay outside the gene matches. CDR3 coding DNA: TGTGCCAGCAGCCCGGGACAGGGGTTCTACGAGCAGTACTTC. Its translation: CASSPGQGFYEQYF.

J is TRBJ2-1 and V is TRBV7-9; the D gene could be TRBD1 or TRBD2 (6 bases each). The CDR3 is 13 residues long. CDR1 is SEHNR, CDR2 FQNEAQ, per germline (reference sequence). V lost 1 base, J lost 8 bases, and 9 bases lay in between. The CDR3 bases are TGTGCCAGCAGCTTAGAAGGGGGGTATGAGCAGTTCTTC. It yields the protein CASSLEGGYEQFF.

To note about this clonotype: A much larger clone differs from this one at a single base, so this may be a read error. V usage is TRBV29-1 and J usage is TRBJ1-4; D gene ambiguous. The CDR3 covers 14 residues. With 5 bases removed from V and 0 bases from J, the gap between germline ends came to 10 bases. CDR1 is SQVTM, CDR2 ANQGSEA, per germline. CDR3 residues: CSVTATSTNEKLFF. DNA for the CDR3: TGCAGCGTTACCGCAACTTCAACTAATGAAAAACTGTTTTTT.

The rearrangement joins TRBV7-9 to TRBJ2-5; the D is unclear. Germline V gives CDR1 SEHNR, CDR2 FQNEAQ (reference sequence). The V gene lost 6 bases and the J gene lost 7 bases, with 15 bases spanning the gap. The CDR3 extends over 13 amino acids. The CDR3 reads CASRPPREATQYF. CDR3 bases: TGTGCCAGCAGACCCCCCAGAGAAGCGACCCAGTACTTC.

This chain connects TRBV6-5 to TRBJ2-5; 13 positions agree with TRBD2. V was clipped by 7 bases and J by 2 bases; unmatched bases: 1. This CDR3 comprises 14 residues. From germline, CDR1 is MNHEY and CDR2 SVGAGI. CDR3 loop: CASILAGGQETQYF. In DNA form, the CDR3 reads TGTGCCAGCATACTAGCGGGAGGGCAAGAGACCCAGTACTTC.

A word on this clonotype: This clone may be a read error of a much larger clone one base away. The chain carries TRBV28 and TRBJ2-3; D unresolved. The germline gives CDR1 MDHEN, CDR2 SYDVKM. The CDR3 extends over 13 amino acids. The CDR3: CTSSLFPLDTQYF. The CDR3 DNA sequence: TGTACCAGCAGTTTATTTCCCTTAGATACGCAGTATTTT.

CDR3 residues: CSVLPPGRYNEQFF. CDR3 sequence (DNA): TGCAGCGTCCTCCCTCCGGGGCGCTACAATGAGCAGTTCTTC. V gene TRBV29-1 combines with J gene TRBJ2-1; tentatively, D is TRBD1 or TRBD2 (5 bases each). The CDR3 is made up of 14 amino acids. Trimming removed 6 bases from V and 3 bases from J, with 15 bases in between. Germline V CDR1 and CDR2: SQVTM, ANQGSEA.

The genes are TRBV5-1 and TRBJ2-1, with 8 bases aligning to TRBD2. The CDR3 sequence is 14 residues long. After removal of 0 bases from V and 9 bases from J, the junction contained 5 bases not matched to a gene. Germline V gene data show CDR1 as SGHRS and CDR2 as YFSETQ. CDR3 coding DNA: TGCGCCAGCAGCTTGGCGGCGGGGGGCGGTGAGCAGTTCTTC. Translation: CASSLAAGGGEQFF.

The chain joins TRBV5-4 to TRBJ2-3; D might be TRBD1 (6 bases). This CDR3 has 17 residues. CDR1 and CDR2 (germline): SGHNT, YYREEE (reference sequence). The ends were cut back, 0 bases at V and 2 bases at J, with 16 bases in the middle. The CDR3 is CASSLALGGANTDTQYF. CDR3 bases: TGTGCCAGCAGCTTGGCCCTAGGGGGAGCCAACACAGATACGCAGTATTTT.

The chain employs TRBV4-3 and TRBJ2-2; tentatively, D is TRBD1 or TRBD2 (5 bases each). CDR1 is LGHNA, CDR2 YSLEER, per germline. This CDR3 is built from 17 residues. V was clipped by 0 bases and J by 1 base, with 12 bases between them. Here the CDR3 DNA reads TGCGCCAGCAGCCAAGATCGGGGCAGAATGAACACCGGGGAGCTGTTTTTT. Its translation: CASSQDRGRMNTGELFF.

V gene TRBV5-3 combines with J gene TRBJ2-7; TRBD2 might be the D (6 bases). TRBV5-3 is placed among ORFs of uncertain function. V was cut by 8 bases and J by 4 bases, with 13 bases left in between. The CDR3 consists of 12 residues. The CDR3 sequence: CASGLEGYEQYF. In DNA, the CDR3 is TGTGCCAGCGGCTTGGAGGGATACGAGCAGTACTTC.

This clonotype was detected many times. The genes are TRBV29-1 and TRBJ1-6; D remains unclear. Trimming removed 2 bases at V and 16 bases at J, with 12 bases between. Looked up from germline, CDR1 is SQVTM and CDR2 is ANQGSEA. The CDR3 runs 11 residues. The CDR3 loop reads CSVESEGSLHF. The CDR3 coding sequence is TGCAGCGTTGAATCGGAGGGCAGTCTCCACTTT.

This clonotype has more than one count but fewer than ten. This chain uses TRBV28 with TRBJ1-3, with D uncertain. The V gene's germline CDR1 is MDHEN and CDR2 SYDVKM. Between the trimmed V and J ends, which lost 8 bases and 2 bases, there was a span of 10 bases. The CDR3 is 13 amino acids. The CDR3 sequence is CASLGRAGNTIYF. DNA of the CDR3: TGTGCCAGCCTGGGCCGCGCTGGAAACACCATATATTTT.

This clonotype was detected many times. V and J are TRBV28 and TRBJ1-1; D uncertain. The germline V and J ends were trimmed by 6 bases and 0 bases, with 8 bases remaining between them. Germline CDR1 is MDHEN and CDR2 is SYDVKM. CDR3 size: 13 residues. The CDR3 DNA reads as TGTGCCAGCAGAGGAGAGTTGAACACTGAAGCTTTCTTT. This gives the protein CASRGELNTEAFF. Supplemented by reference TRBV28 and TRBJ1-1, the full variable domain reads DVKVTQSSRYLVKRTGEKVFLECVQDMDHENMFWYRQDPGLGLRLIYFSYDVKMKEKGDIPEGYSVSREKKERFSLILESASTNQTSMYLCASRGELNTEAFFGQGTRLTVV.

As to this clonotype: An end of the junction does not agree with germline; a read error may underlie this. This sequence joins TRBV7-2 and TRBJ1-1; TRBD1 might be the D (5 bases). CDR1 and CDR2 from the germline V gene are SGHTA and FQGNSA. The CDR3 runs to 13 residues. The CDR3 DNA reads TGTGCCAGCTGCTTGCAGGGGAACACTGAAGCTTTCTTT. Encoded protein: CASCLQGNTEAFF.